Reported below is one TCR beta chain. What it binds is unknown. This may come from a read error, since a much larger clone is one base off. Next came a second PCR, run for about 7 to 12 cycles, which used a sample-barcoded 5' primer along with a J-beta primer mix. From the 5' RACE reads, TCRdb called clonotypes with MiXCR, one entry per CDR3 protein. The sample yields approximately 670,000 distinct CDR3 sequences, approximately 40% seen once. Looked up from germline, CDR1 is SGHTA and CDR2 is FQGNSA. The CDR3 extends over 14 amino acids. Each donor gave around 9.6 milliliters of peripheral blood. Samples each yielded at least 5 micrograms of total RNA. The data originate from a study of blood T cells in healthy people across ages. Findings and limits, study-wide: It was not known whether donors were CMV positive (a possible confounder of expanded clonotype changes). More naive CD4+ cells and higher diversity were found in long-lived than in aged donors.

V is TRBV7-2 and J is TRBJ2-3, with D possibly matching TRBD1 (6 bases). This sequence was found in a man older than 75 in good health. Material for sequencing was blood. Written as DNA, the CDR3 is TGTGCCAGCAGTCGCAGGGGCCCCTCGGATACGCGGTATTTT. Translating gives CASSRRGPSDTRYF.